Sequencing of this T cell receptor (beta chain) was carried out in a study of T cell responses to AZD1222 COVID-19 vaccine. This table comes from immunoSEQ multiplex PCR, and its TCRdb copy is limited to in-frame clones, with some not included. The sample has 100,000 or so clones, around 87% seen once; the top ten hold around 5%. From germline, CDR1 is MNHEY and CDR2 SVGAGI. CDR3 size: 14 residues. V shed 7 bases and J shed 4 bases, with 16 bases lying between them. The chain joins TRBV6-5 to TRBJ1-2, with a weak D call TRBD1 (6 bases). The sequencing used peripheral blood, collected on day 0 of AZD1222 vaccination. The source of this sequence is an adult in good health. The CDR3 coding sequence is TGTGCCAGCAACTCTGGGGGCGGACTCTATGGCTACACCTTC. It translates to CASNSGGGLYGYTF.